This T cell receptor (beta chain) derives from a study of blood T cell repertoires in COVID-19. Across the whole study: Samples came from the United States, Italy and Spain, spanning acute and convalescent COVID-19. PBMCs, B-cell-depleted T cells, or T cells provided the cDNA or gDNA that made up the material.

V shed 1 base and J shed 4 bases, with 14 bases lying between them. Germline V lookup: CDR1 SGHVS, CDR2 FNYEAQ. The CDR3 sequence is 16 residues long. As processed by the authors: Reference gene primer amplification gave estimated nucleated cell counts. Profiled with immunoSEQ multiplex PCR; TCRdb holds only in-frame clones, not every one. V, J and clone size reflect that table, while D and trimming were determined from the DNA. This sample has hundreds of thousands of clones, with around 86% found just once. Material for sequencing was peripheral blood. The chain recombines TRBV7-6 with TRBJ1-3, with D possibly TRBD1 on 5 matching bases. This clonotype was sampled from a young woman with active or convalescent COVID-19. This CDR3 reads CASSLDLQEGGNTIYF. The DNA of the CDR3 is TGTGCCAGCAGCTTAGACCTACAGGAGGGCGGAAACACCATATATTTT.